The next 26 T cell receptor beta chains were all read from a single sample in a study of T cell responses to AZD1222 COVID-19 vaccine. Repertoires were generated with immunoSEQ multiplex PCR, while TCRdb's copy carries only in-frame clones and drops some. Of tens of thousands of clones in the sample, over 60% were seen once. The sequenced sample was peripheral blood, obtained on day 0 of AZD1222 vaccination. The receptors derive from an adult in good health.

The rearrangement uses TRBV3-1 (or the pseudogene TRBV3-2) and TRBJ1-1; D unclear. Germline V gene sequence: CDR1 LGHDT, CDR2 YNNKEL (reference sequence). The CDR3 runs to 14 residues. Trimming removed 1 base from V and 1 base from J, with 7 bases in between. The CDR3 coding sequence is TGTGCCAGCAGCCAAGGAGTCAGGAACACTGAAGCTTTCTTT. This translates into CASSQGVRNTEAFF.

The chain combines TRBV7-9 with TRBJ1-6; weak D call: TRBD1 (6 bases). The germline V gene has CDR1 SEHNR and CDR2 FQNEAQ (reference sequence). The CDR3 contains 16 residues. V lost 4 bases and J 4 bases, leaving 14 bases between the germline ends. Here the CDR3 reads CASSYGQTGYNSPLHF. DNA for the CDR3: TGTGCCAGCAGCTACGGACAGACAGGATATAATTCACCCCTCCACTTT.

The V gene is TRBV9, the J gene TRBJ1-3, with no clear D. V dropped 3 bases and J dropped 4 bases, with 11 bases sitting between them. Germline CDR1 and CDR2: SGDLS and YYNGEE. The CDR3 runs 14 residues. CDR3 sequence: CASSADFEGNTIYF. The DNA for the CDR3 is TGTGCCAGCAGCGCCGACTTTGAGGGAAACACCATATATTTT.

J is TRBJ1-2 and V is TRBV7-9; D uncertain. The CDR3 runs 14 residues. The V gene's germline CDR1 is SEHNR and CDR2 FQNEAQ (reference sequence). The germline V and J ends were trimmed by 4 bases and 3 bases, with 12 bases remaining between them. CDR3 amino acids: CASSSPADYYGYTF. CDR3 bases: TGTGCCAGCAGCTCACCAGCAGACTACTATGGCTACACCTTC.

The chain joins TRBV2 to TRBJ2-1; D uncertain. The CDR3 runs 16 residues. Germline V lookup: CDR1 SNHLY, CDR2 FYNNEI. The V end was cut by 1 base, the J end by 4 bases, with 14 bases between. The CDR3 coding sequence is TGTGCCAGCAGTGAAGTTGTTATAAGTGGATACAATGAGCAGTTCTTC. Residues: CASSEVVISGYNEQFF.

The rearrangement joins TRBV9 to TRBJ1-3, with a possible D match to TRBD1 (5 bases). Germline CDR1 and CDR2: SGDLS and YYNGEE. This CDR3 contains 18 residues. The V end lost 0 bases, the J end lost 3 bases, and 19 bases lay between the germline ends. The CDR3 coding sequence is TGTGCCAGCAGCGTAGCCCCTCCTGGGGCGGCGGGTGGAAACACCATATATTTT. Encoded protein: CASSVAPPGAAGGNTIYF.

V gene TRBV5-6 combines with J gene TRBJ1-3; D unclear. Trimming took 0 bases from V and 2 from J, leaving 3 bases between them. CDR3 length: 13 residues. CDR1 SGHDT and CDR2 YYEEEE come from the germline V gene. The CDR3 coding sequence is TGTGCCAGCAGCTTGGGAGCTGGAAACACCATATATTTT. Translation gives CASSLGAGNTIYF.

The rearrangement links TRBV29-1 to TRBJ1-4; maybe TRBD1 (6 bases). The length of the CDR3 is 13 residues. V shed 3 bases and J shed 6 bases, with 11 bases lying between them. Per germline, CDR1 SQVTM and CDR2 ANQGSEA. The CDR3 bases are TGCAGCGTTGAGTCAGGGGCTCATGAAAAACTGTTTTTT. Translation gives CSVESGAHEKLFF.

V gene TRBV27 combines with J gene TRBJ2-7; 7 nucleotides match TRBD2. In germline, CDR1 is MNHEY, CDR2 SMNVEV (reference sequence). J lost 3 bases, V lost 0 bases, and 5 bases had no gene match. The CDR3 runs to 15 residues. The CDR3 nucleotides are TGTGCCAGCAGTTTATCTACCGCGGGGGTCTACGAGCAGTACTTC. It encodes CASSLSTAGVYEQYF.

This clone has a single count. This chain connects TRBV7-8 to TRBJ1-1; D is perhaps TRBD1 (5 bases). The CDR3 covers 14 residues. From germline, CDR1 is SGHVS and CDR2 FQNEAQ. The V end lost 4 bases, the J end lost 1 base, and 10 bases lay between the germline ends. The CDR3: CASSSYGGNTEAFF. CDR3 nucleotide sequence: TGTGCCAGCAGCTCTTACGGGGGGAACACTGAAGCTTTCTTT.

This chain joins TRBV6-5 and TRBJ1-3; D may be TRBD1 (6 bases). Per germline, CDR1 MNHEY and CDR2 SVGAGI. The CDR3 totals 14 residues. Trimming took off 7 bases at V and 4 bases at J, with 14 bases between the two ends. CDR3 in amino acids: CASNGQGKGNTIYF. In DNA, the CDR3 is TGTGCCAGCAACGGGCAGGGGAAAGGAAACACCATATATTTT.

The chain carries TRBV2 and TRBJ1-5; TRBD1 is a possible D gene (5 bases). The CDR3 is made up of 14 amino acids. V lost 1 base to trimming and J lost 6 bases, with 10 bases between them. Germline CDR1 reads SNHLY; CDR2 reads FYNNEI. The CDR3 DNA is TGTGCCAGCAGTGAAGTTAATAGGGGTCAGCCCCAGCATTTT. This translates into CASSEVNRGQPQHF.

The rearrangement links TRBV24-1 to TRBJ2-7, with TRBD1 matching over 7 bases. Trimming removed 10 bases from V and 3 bases from J; junction bases left unmatched: 20. In germline, CDR1 is KGHDR, CDR2 SFDVKD. This CDR3 has 17 residues. The CDR3 protein is CATMISDRDHVFYEQYF. As DNA, the CDR3 is TGTGCCACGATGATTTCCGACAGGGACCACGTTTTCTACGAGCAGTACTTC.

The chain has TRBV7-9 and TRBJ2-7, with a possible D match to TRBD1 (5 bases). V was cut by 5 bases and J by 6 bases, with 20 bases left in between. Germline V gene lookup returns CDR1 SEHNR and CDR2 FQNEAQ (reference sequence). The CDR3 is made up of 15 amino acids. CDR3 sequence reads: CASSPSAGQNSEQYF. The DNA for the CDR3 is TGTGCCAGCAGCCCCAGTGCAGGGCAGAACTCCGAGCAGTACTTC.

The rearrangement joins TRBV19 to TRBJ1-2; 9 bases are a match to TRBD1. Trimming at V came to 7 bases and at J to 4 bases, leaving 10 bases not matched to a gene. The CDR3 is 15 residues long. Germline loops: CDR1 LNHDA, CDR2 SQIVND (reference sequence). DNA for the CDR3: TGTGCCAGTACCCCTAGGACAGGGGATTCCTATGGCTACACCTTC. Translating gives CASTPRTGDSYGYTF.

The gene calls are TRBV5-1 and TRBJ2-5, with D uncertain. Germline CDR1 SGHRS, CDR2 YFSETQ. This CDR3 is 15 amino acids long. Trimming cost V 0 bases and J 5 bases, with 14 bases left between them. The CDR3 here is CASSLVNTIGETQYF. CDR3 sequence (DNA): TGCGCCAGCAGCTTGGTAAATACCATCGGTGAGACCCAGTACTTC.

The rearrangement joins TRBV19 to TRBJ2-7, with 9 bases aligning to TRBD1. CDR3 size: 14 residues. Trimming took 3 bases from V and 2 from J; bases not matched to a gene: 2. Germline values: CDR1 LNHDA, CDR2 SQIVND (reference sequence). CDR3 nucleotide sequence: TGTGCCAGTAGTATTCGGGACAGGGCCTACGAGCAGTACTTC. Translating it yields CASSIRDRAYEQYF.

V and J are TRBV6-1 and TRBJ1-3; D ambiguous. CDR1 is MNHNS, CDR2 SASEGT, per germline. The germline V and J ends were trimmed by 3 bases and 0 bases, with 15 bases remaining between them. The CDR3 sequence is 17 residues long. The CDR3 DNA sequence: TGTGCCAGCAGTGAGAGTTCCAGAACGGTCTCTGGAAACACCATATATTTT. Translating gives CASSESSRTVSGNTIYF.

The chain joins TRBV18 to TRBJ1-5, with D hard to call. The CDR3 is 15 residues long. Germline CDR1 reads KGHSH; CDR2 reads LQKENI. V dropped 3 bases and J dropped 4 bases, with 13 bases sitting between them. In nucleotides, the CDR3 is TGTGCCAGCTCACCCACTGAGCTCAGTAATCAGCCCCAGCATTTT. This gives the protein CASSPTELSNQPQHF.

The V gene is TRBV6-2 or TRBV6-3, the J gene TRBJ2-4; D unresolved. The germline V gene encodes CDR1 MNHEY and CDR2 SVGEGT. The V and J ends lost 4 bases and 11 bases respectively, with 9 bases between them. The CDR3 is 11 residues long. The DNA for the CDR3 is TGTGCCAGCAGTTCTTCCTTGCTTCAGTACTTC. Its translation is CASSSSLLQYF.

V and J are TRBV7-9 and TRBJ2-7; tentative D call: TRBD1 (5 bases). The V gene's germline CDR1 is SEHNR and CDR2 FQNEAQ (reference sequence). V shed 5 bases and J shed 3 bases, with 17 bases lying between them. The CDR3 sequence is 15 residues long. The CDR3, as DNA: TGTGCCAGCAGCCCAGTCTGGGGCCCCTACTACGAGCAGTACTTC. Its translation: CASSPVWGPYYEQYF.

This clone was picked up one time. The rearrangement joins TRBV19 to TRBJ1-1; the D gene is possibly TRBD1 (5 bases). CDR1 LNHDA and CDR2 SQIVND come from the germline V gene (reference sequence). Trimming removed 0 bases from V and 7 bases from J, with 9 bases in between. This CDR3 contains 13 residues. The CDR3 loop is CASSIEPGSEAFF. As DNA, the CDR3 is TGTGCCAGTAGTATAGAACCAGGGAGTGAAGCTTTCTTT. The whole variable domain, filled in from reference TRBV19 and TRBJ1-1, reads DGGITQSPKYLFRKEGQNVTLSCEQNLNHDAMYWYRQDPGQGLRLIYYSQIVNDFQKGDIAEGYSVSREKKESFPLTVTSAQKNPTAFYLCASSIEPGSEAFFGQGTRLTVV.

This rearrangement joins TRBV18 to TRBJ1-1, with TRBD1 matching 7 bases. Germline CDR1 and CDR2: KGHSH and LQKENI. CDR3 length: 15 residues. With 3 bases clipped from V and 4 bases from J, the junction kept 8 bases outside the gene matches. The CDR3 spells CASSPVETGSTEAFF. The CDR3 nucleotides are TGTGCCAGCTCACCGGTTGAGACAGGGAGCACTGAAGCTTTCTTT.

The V gene is TRBV6-2 or TRBV6-3, the J gene TRBJ2-7; 8 bases match TRBD2. The V gene end was trimmed by 2 bases and the J gene end by 2 bases; junction bases not matched to a gene: 5. The CDR3 covers 15 residues. Germline V lookup: CDR1 MNHEY, CDR2 SVGEGT. For the CDR3, the DNA is TGTGCCAGCAGTTACGTAGCGGGGAGCCCCTACGAGCAGTACTTC. Translating it yields CASSYVAGSPYEQYF.

V gene TRBV18 combines with J gene TRBJ1-3, with TRBD1 as a possible D gene (5 bases). V shed 2 bases and J shed 1 base, with 15 bases lying between them. This CDR3 is 17 amino acids long. The germline V gene encodes CDR1 KGHSH and CDR2 LQKENI. In nucleotides, the CDR3 is TGTGCCAGCTCACCATCGTTCATGGCAGGGTCTGGAAACACCATATATTTT. It is translated as CASSPSFMAGSGNTIYF. The variable domain in full, with the rest retrieved from reference TRBV18 and TRBJ1-3, is NAGVMQNPRHLVRRRGQEARLRCSPMKGHSHVYWYRQLPEEGLKFMVYLQKENIIDESGMPKERFSAEFPKEGPSILRIQQVVRGDSAAYFCASSPSFMAGSGNTIYFGEGSWLTVV.

The genes are TRBV5-1 and TRBJ2-1; 10 bases line up with TRBD1. Germline values: CDR1 SGHRS, CDR2 YFSETQ. The length of the CDR3 is 16 residues. The J segment lost 4 bases and the V segment lost 4 bases, leaving 8 bases of the junction unmatched. The CDR3 nucleotides read TGCGCCAGCAGCCGCAACCGGGACAGGGGATACAATGAGCAGTTCTTC. Amino acids: CASSRNRDRGYNEQFF.